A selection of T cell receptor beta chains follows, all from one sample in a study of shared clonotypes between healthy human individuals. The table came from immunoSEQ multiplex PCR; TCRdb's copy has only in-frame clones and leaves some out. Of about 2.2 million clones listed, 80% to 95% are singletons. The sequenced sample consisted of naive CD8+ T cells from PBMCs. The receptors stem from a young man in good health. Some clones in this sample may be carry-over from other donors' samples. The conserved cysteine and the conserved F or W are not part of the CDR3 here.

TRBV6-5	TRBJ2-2	ASRPAHIPTGELF
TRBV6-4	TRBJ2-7	ASSENRMMEQY
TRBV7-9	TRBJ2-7	ASSLEAGREQY
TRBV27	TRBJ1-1	ASSLSLRTEAF
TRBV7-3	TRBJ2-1	ASSSGPLAGGPHEQF
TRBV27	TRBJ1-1	ASSLVALNTEAF
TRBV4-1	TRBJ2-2	ASSQDVEQGQVGELF
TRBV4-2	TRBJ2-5	ASGVTSVEETQY
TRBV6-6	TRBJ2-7	ASGSSEQY
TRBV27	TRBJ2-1	ASSFGLAGGLGNEQF
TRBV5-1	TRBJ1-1	ASSSDRREAF
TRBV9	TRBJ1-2	ASSLGGGNYGYT
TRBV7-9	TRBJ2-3	ASSTYMNTDTQY
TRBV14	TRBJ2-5	ASSQDQAGGPETQY
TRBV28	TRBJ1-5	ASSPQGFQH
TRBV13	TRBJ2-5	ASSSRLAMAPETQY
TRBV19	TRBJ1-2	ASSGDFYGYT
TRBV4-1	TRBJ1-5	ASSQVVGVGGNQPQH
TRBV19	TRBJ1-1	ASSIPTGRVNTEAF
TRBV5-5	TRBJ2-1	ASSFTSGYNEQF
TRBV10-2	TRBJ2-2	ASRPSGELF
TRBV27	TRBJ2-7	ASRYGGRVNEQY
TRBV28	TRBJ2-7	ASSSSDRGSWDEQY
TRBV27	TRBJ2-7	ASSLWDGGGGRPYEQY
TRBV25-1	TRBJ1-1	ASTEGGEAF
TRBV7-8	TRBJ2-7	ASSLALEGTGVEQY
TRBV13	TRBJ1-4	ASSLGLGGLATNEKLF
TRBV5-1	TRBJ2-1	ASSTGDRGLGDEQF
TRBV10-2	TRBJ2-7	ASSVRVVASSYEQY
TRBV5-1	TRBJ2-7	ASSLDQGSAYEQY
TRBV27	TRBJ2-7	ASSLGQVPFQGQY
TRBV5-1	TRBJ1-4	ASSLEALGWGPNEKLF
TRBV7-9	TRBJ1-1	ASSFGGGDTEAF
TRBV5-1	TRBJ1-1	ASSPTGGRGTEAF
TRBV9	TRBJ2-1	ASSVVKGGSSYNEQF